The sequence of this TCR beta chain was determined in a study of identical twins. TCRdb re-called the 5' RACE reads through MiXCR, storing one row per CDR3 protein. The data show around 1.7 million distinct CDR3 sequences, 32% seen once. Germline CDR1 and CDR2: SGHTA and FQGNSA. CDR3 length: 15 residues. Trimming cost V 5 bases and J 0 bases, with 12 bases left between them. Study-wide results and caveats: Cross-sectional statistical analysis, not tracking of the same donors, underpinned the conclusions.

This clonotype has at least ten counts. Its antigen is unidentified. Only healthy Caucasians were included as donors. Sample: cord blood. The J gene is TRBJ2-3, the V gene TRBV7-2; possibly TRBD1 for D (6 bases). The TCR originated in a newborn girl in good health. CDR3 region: CASSLQGHSTDTQYF. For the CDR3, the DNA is TGTGCCAGCAGCCTACAGGGACATAGCACAGATACGCAGTATTTT.